A single sample gave rise to the 21 T cell receptor beta chains below, sequenced in a study of CD8+ T cells in alopecia areata. RNA, once extracted, was reverse transcribed into cDNA for use as the sequencing template. The data were produced by immunoSEQ multiplex PCR, yet TCRdb's version contains in-frame clones alone and is incomplete. The table lists about 190,000 clones, roughly three fifths of them singletons. Treatment: oral pan-JAK inhibitor, 5-10 mg twice daily. Specimen: CD4+ T cells sorted from blood, collected at week 4, from a patient treated with tofacitinib. These receptors all come from a human donor with alopecia areata.

The V gene is TRBV9, the J gene TRBJ2-3, with D perhaps matching TRBD1 or TRBD2 (6 bases each). Germline CDR1 and CDR2: SGDLS and YYNGEE. Between the trimmed V and J ends, which lost 4 bases and 1 base, there was a span of 25 bases. CDR3 length equals 19 residues. The CDR3 protein is CASSPHTGAGNSGTDTQYF. The CDR3 nucleotides are TGTGCCAGCAGCCCACACACGGGGGCGGGAAACTCGGGCACAGATACGCAGTATTTT.

The gene calls are TRBV6-6 and TRBJ1-5; D gene uncertain. Germline V CDR1 and CDR2: MNHNY, SVGAGI (reference sequence). The CDR3 runs to 13 residues. The germline V and J ends were trimmed by 5 bases and 4 bases, with 9 bases remaining between them. The CDR3 is CASSTSENQPQHF. CDR3 nucleotide sequence: TGTGCCAGCAGTACTTCAGAGAATCAGCCCCAGCATTTT.

This clone was detected a few times. The chain has TRBV11-2 and TRBJ2-3; 9 bases are a match to TRBD2. Germline V gene data show CDR1 as SGHAT and CDR2 as FQNNGV. V was pared by 1 base and J by 2 bases, with 7 bases of the junction left unmatched. CDR3 length: 17 amino acids. The CDR3 region has the DNA TGTGCCAGCAGCTTAGTTGGCGGGAGGGCGCTCACAGATACGCAGTATTTT. Residues: CASSLVGGRALTDTQYF.

A few counts support this clone. The chain couples TRBV29-1 to TRBJ2-2; 8 bases are shared with TRBD1. The V gene end was trimmed by 7 bases and the J gene end by 4 bases; junction bases not matched to a gene: 11. Germline lookup yields CDR1 SQVTM and CDR2 ANQGSEA. The length of the CDR3 is 15 residues. CDR3 sequence: CSATGQAPVTGELFF. DNA of the CDR3: TGCAGCGCAACGGGACAGGCCCCCGTCACCGGGGAGCTGTTTTTT.

This sequence joins TRBV30 and TRBJ2-6; D remains unclear. Per the germline V gene, CDR1 is GTSNPN and CDR2 is SVGIG (reference sequence). CDR3 length equals 14 residues. Trimming pared 4 bases from V and 4 bases from J, leaving 11 bases between. The CDR3 here is CAWNRLLGANVLTF. The CDR3 bases are TGTGCCTGGAATAGGCTTCTCGGGGCCAACGTCCTGACTTTC.

This sequence joins TRBV4-2 and TRBJ2-4; TRBD1 or TRBD2 may be the D gene (5 bases each). This CDR3 region has 16 residues. Trimming removed 1 base from V and 0 bases from J, with 10 bases in between. Germline-derived CDR1 and CDR2 are LGHNA and YNFKEQ. The CDR3 coding sequence is TGTGCCAGCAGCCAAGGGGACGAGTCAGCCAAAAACATTCAGTACTTC. It specifies CASSQGDESAKNIQYF.

Of note for this clone: A read error may account for a junction end that differs from germline. For the CDR3, the DNA is TGCGCCAGCAGTTTGGGACAGGGAGGTGGAAACACCATATATTTT. This encodes CASSLGQGGGNTIYF. The gene calls are TRBV5-1 and TRBJ1-3; TRBD1 aligns across 9 bases. This CDR3 is built from 15 residues. Germline V gene sequence: CDR1 SGHRS, CDR2 YFSETQ.

This clone turned up a few times. The rearrangement joins TRBV9 to TRBJ1-1; D is uncertain. Germline-derived CDR1 and CDR2 are SGDLS and YYNGEE. This CDR3 region has 13 residues. The V end was cut by 5 bases, the J end by 3 bases, with 11 bases between. CDR3 amino acids: CASSVGPDTEAFF. CDR3 sequence (DNA): TGTGCCAGCAGTGTCGGTCCCGACACTGAAGCTTTCTTT.

The chain is built from TRBV19 and TRBJ2-1, with 8 bases matching TRBD1. The germline V gene encodes CDR1 LNHDA and CDR2 SQIVND (reference sequence). Trimming took 5 bases from V and 9 from J; bases not matched to a gene: 9. The CDR3 covers 14 residues. The CDR3 here is CASSQGAPRSEQFF. CDR3 nucleotide sequence: TGTGCCAGTAGTCAGGGGGCCCCTAGGTCTGAGCAGTTCTTC.

This chain links TRBV6-1 with TRBJ2-5; D gene uncertain. The CDR3 sequence is 13 residues long. Germline V gives CDR1 MNHNS, CDR2 SASEGT. V was clipped by 4 bases and J by 4 bases, with 10 bases between them. DNA of the CDR3: TGTGCCAGCAGTGGTTCGGTGGCAGAGACCCAGTACTTC. As protein: CASSGSVAETQYF.

The rearrangement links TRBV29-1 to TRBJ1-2; 9 nucleotides line up with TRBD1. CDR1 is SQVTM, CDR2 ANQGSEA, per germline. This CDR3 contains 14 residues. Trimming cost V 1 base and J 6 bases; bases outside gene matches: 6. The CDR3 loop is CSVEGQGESDGYTF. As DNA, the CDR3 is TGCAGCGTTGAAGGACAGGGGGAGAGCGATGGCTACACCTTC.

This chain joins TRBV19 and TRBJ2-7; maybe TRBD2 (6 bases). Germline V gene data show CDR1 as LNHDA and CDR2 as SQIVND (reference sequence). Trimming removed 6 bases at V and 4 bases at J, with 13 bases between. There are 13 residues in the CDR3. CDR3 sequence reads: CASSSGLKYEQYF. In DNA form, the CDR3 reads TGTGCCAGTAGCTCGGGACTTAAATACGAGCAGTACTTC.

With regard to this clone: Because the CDR3 is missing its conserved closing phenylalanine or tryptophan, this is likely a read error. It is unclear where the CDR3 begins or ends on the DNA, so no DNA is shown, and the CDR3 is as TCRdb lists it. The genes are TRBV29-1 and TRBJ1-2; TRBD1 was called by the table and not checked on the DNA. From germline, CDR1 is SQVTM and CDR2 ANQGSEA. Ends included, the CDR3 has 9 residues. The CDR3 reads CSVDYGQSV.

The chain recombines TRBV30 with TRBJ2-4; 7 nucleotides align to TRBD2. After removal of 0 bases from V and 4 bases from J, the junction contained 6 bases not matched to a gene. CDR3 length equals 15 residues. Germline V gene sequence: CDR1 GTSNPN, CDR2 SVGIG (reference sequence). The CDR3 DNA sequence: TGTGCCTGGAGTGTATCGAGCGGGGCGAAAAACATTCAGTACTTC. It translates to CAWSVSSGAKNIQYF.

This chain links TRBV10-3 with TRBJ2-7; weak D call: TRBD2 (7 bases). Trimming cost V 8 bases and J 5 bases, with 22 bases left between them. CDR1 is ENHRY and CDR2 is SYGVKD in the germline V gene. The CDR3 extends over 15 amino acids. CDR3 sequence: CAIGGARGHLDEQYF. The CDR3 DNA reads as TGTGCCATCGGGGGGGCGAGGGGACACTTGGACGAGCAGTACTTC.

The chain couples TRBV4-2 to TRBJ2-5; D not certain. Looked up from germline, CDR1 is LGHNA and CDR2 is YNFKEQ. Trimming removed 0 bases from V and 7 bases from J, with 6 bases in between. There are 12 residues in the CDR3. The CDR3: CASSQDRATQYF. CDR3 bases: TGTGCCAGCAGCCAAGATCGTGCGACCCAGTACTTC.

A single count supports this clone. The rearrangement joins TRBV5-4 to TRBJ2-2; D unclear. V lost 4 bases to trimming and J lost 4 bases, with 11 bases between them. This CDR3 spans 14 amino acids. CDR1 is SGHNT and CDR2 is YYREEE in the germline V gene (reference sequence). The CDR3, as DNA: TGTGCCAGCAGCCAACGAACGGGCACCGGGGAGCTGTTTTTT. It yields the protein CASSQRTGTGELFF.

The chain joins TRBV29-1 to TRBJ1-5; 9 nucleotides match TRBD1. V lost 6 bases and J lost 3; bases outside the gene matches: 6. Germline CDR1 is SQVTM and CDR2 is ANQGSEA. CDR3 size: 14 residues. CDR3 DNA sequence: TGCAGCGTCCGGACAGGGGAGATCAATCAGCCCCAGCATTTT. Protein sequence: CSVRTGEINQPQHF.

The chain combines TRBV4-1 with TRBJ2-3, with 10 bases identical to TRBD2. V lost 1 base and J lost 4; bases outside the gene matches: 8. Per germline, CDR1 MGHRA and CDR2 YSYEKL. This CDR3 contains 17 residues. The CDR3 DNA follows: TGCGCCAGCAGCCAAGCCCTAGCGGGAGACGTCTCAGATACGCAGTATTTT. This codes for CASSQALAGDVSDTQYF.

V gene TRBV30 combines with J gene TRBJ1-1, with 9 bases fitting TRBD1. Per germline, CDR1 GTSNPN and CDR2 SVGIG (reference sequence). The CDR3 covers 13 residues. The V segment lost 3 bases and the J segment 7 bases; nucleotides outside the gene matches: 6. CDR3 in amino acids: CAWRDRGRSEAFF. Written as DNA, the CDR3 is TGTGCCTGGAGGGACAGGGGAAGGAGTGAAGCTTTCTTT.

This clone was seen more than once but under ten times. The V and J genes are TRBV27 and TRBJ2-7; tentatively, D is TRBD2 (6 bases). The germline V gene has CDR1 MNHEY and CDR2 SMNVEV (reference sequence). CDR3 length: 16 residues. V was trimmed by 2 bases and J by 0 bases, leaving 14 bases between them. The CDR3 protein is CASSLRPRGLSYEQYF. In DNA, the CDR3 is TGTGCCAGCAGTTTACGACCGAGGGGACTCTCCTACGAGCAGTACTTC.